Below, 32 T cell receptor beta chains from the same sample are listed, as sequenced in a study of post-analysis software for immune sequencing data. Study observations and caveats: Included in a set of about 5 TRBV segments more frequent in patients than controls were TRBV5-6, TRBV5-1 and TRBV20-1.

Incorporated into the TCR beta cDNA libraries were unique molecular identifiers, which served to reduce PCR and sequencing biases. TCRdb redid the calling of the PCR reads with MiXCR, one entry per CDR3 protein. The sample carries about 680,000 distinct CDR3 sequences, 59% recorded once. Their specific antigens are unknown. The specimen sequenced was blood. The receptors were sampled from a girl aged 2 to 9 with multiple sclerosis.

There are a few counts of this clonotype. V is TRBV5-1 and J is TRBJ1-1; a weak D match, TRBD1 (5 bases). V was pared by 4 bases and J by 3 bases, with 22 bases between. The germline gives CDR1 SGHRS, CDR2 YFSETQ. CDR3 length: 17 amino acids. DNA for the CDR3: TGCGCCAGCAGCACTTCGGACGGGACCATCCCGGACACTGAAGCTTTCTTT. Translation: CASSTSDGTIPDTEAFF.

The genes are TRBV20-1 and TRBJ2-7; TRBD2 might be the D (5 bases). This CDR3 is built from 14 residues. In germline, CDR1 is DFQATT, CDR2 SNEGSKA (reference sequence). The V end was cut by 3 bases, the J end by 3 bases, with 15 bases between. CDR3 residues: CSASTVKAGYEQYF. The CDR3 DNA is TGCAGTGCTAGCACGGTTAAGGCGGGCTACGAGCAGTACTTC.

This clonotype was detected a few times. The J gene is TRBJ2-1, the V gene TRBV10-3, with D perhaps matching TRBD1 (5 bases). Trimming removed 3 bases at V and 3 bases at J, with 9 bases between. The CDR3 is made up of 14 amino acids. Germline loops: CDR1 ENHRY, CDR2 SYGVKD. CDR3 in DNA: TGTGCCATCAGTGACAGGGTCAGCTACAATGAGCAGTTCTTC. Residues: CAISDRVSYNEQFF.

This rearrangement joins TRBV12-3 or TRBV12-4 to TRBJ1-1, with unresolved D. V gave up 1 base and J gave up 11 bases, with 5 bases separating them. The CDR3 is made up of 10 amino acids. This CDR3 is CASSLGPAFF. The CDR3 DNA reads as TGTGCCAGCAGTTTAGGTCCCGCTTTCTTT.

The chain is built from TRBV18 and TRBJ2-1; 8 positions agree with TRBD2. Germline-derived CDR1 and CDR2 are KGHSH and LQKENI. The CDR3 has 14 amino acids. V lost 6 bases and J lost 8; bases outside the gene matches: 9. CDR3 sequence (DNA): TGTGCCAGCTCCCAGGCGGGGGGTATCGATGAGCAGTTCTTC. Translated, it gives CASSQAGGIDEQFF.

In this sample, this clonotype turned up a few times. The chain combines TRBV7-8 with TRBJ1-2; perhaps TRBD1 as D (6 bases). The CDR3 covers 14 residues. The germline gives CDR1 SGHVS, CDR2 FQNEAQ. V was trimmed by 1 base and J by 8 bases, leaving 14 bases between them. DNA for the CDR3: TGTGCCAGCAGCTTAGTGGGACAAACAACGGGCTACACCTTC. The encoded protein is CASSLVGQTTGYTF.

This clonotype was counted only a few times. V is TRBV29-1 and J is TRBJ1-2; 8 nucleotides agree with TRBD1. The germline V gene has CDR1 SQVTM and CDR2 ANQGSEA. V was pared by 0 bases and J by 2 bases, with 11 bases of the junction left unmatched. The CDR3 is 17 amino acids. The CDR3, as DNA: TGCAGCGTTGAAGATCGCGGGGTGGGACAGGCGAACTATGGCTACACCTTC. The encoded protein is CSVEDRGVGQANYGYTF.

The chain employs TRBV4-1 and TRBJ1-1, with 8 bases fitting TRBD1. The CDR3 covers 16 residues. CDR1 is MGHRA, CDR2 YSYEKL, per germline. V shed 4 bases and J 3 bases; nucleotides not matched to a gene: 10. DNA for the CDR3: TGCGCCAGCAGCCGCGATCAGACAGGGGCCTACACTGAAGCTTTCTTT. Residues: CASSRDQTGAYTEAFF.

This clonotype was counted a few times. This chain joins TRBV29-1 and TRBJ2-6, with TRBD2 identical over 7 bases. V lost 4 bases to trimming and J lost 2 bases; unmatched junction nucleotides: 2. The CDR3 totals 14 residues. CDR1 is SQVTM and CDR2 is ANQGSEA in the germline V gene. CDR3: CSVGTSPGANVLTF. The CDR3 region has the DNA TGCAGCGTTGGGACTAGTCCTGGGGCCAACGTCCTGACTTTC.

The chain carries TRBV4-2 and TRBJ2-3, with D possibly being TRBD2 (5 bases). CDR1 LGHNA and CDR2 YNFKEQ come from the germline V gene. This CDR3 spans 15 amino acids. V lost 0 bases to trimming and J lost 5 bases, with 12 bases between them. The CDR3 nucleotides are TGTGCCAGCAGCCAAGAGGCGGGTACTGGAGATACGCAGTATTTT. Encoded protein: CASSQEAGTGDTQYF.

The rearrangement uses TRBV7-9 and TRBJ2-7; D is unclear. CDR3 length: 11 residues. Per germline, CDR1 SEHNR and CDR2 FQNEAQ (reference sequence). Deletions cut 3 bases from V and 6 bases from J, with 6 bases between. The CDR3: CASSFSGEQYF. The DNA of the CDR3 is TGTGCCAGCAGCTTCAGTGGCGAGCAGTACTTC.

The rearrangement links TRBV5-1 to TRBJ2-7; 8 bases fit TRBD2. Germline V gene sequence: CDR1 SGHRS, CDR2 YFSETQ. The V gene end was trimmed by 0 bases and the J gene end by 7 bases; junction bases not matched to a gene: 18. The CDR3 sequence is 18 residues long. The CDR3 protein is CASSLVSREGRVSNEQYF. DNA of the CDR3: TGCGCCAGCAGCTTGGTATCCCGGGAGGGCCGAGTAAGCAATGAGCAGTACTTC.

This clonotype was found a few times. The chain combines TRBV20-1 with TRBJ2-5; a possible D gene is TRBD2 (5 bases). Trimming shortened V by 7 bases and J by 2 bases, and 14 bases separated the two germline ends. Germline V gene lookup returns CDR1 DFQATT and CDR2 SNEGSKA (reference sequence). This CDR3 has 13 amino acids. The CDR3 protein is CSGEGGLQETQYF. In nucleotides, the CDR3 is TGCAGTGGCGAGGGCGGGTTACAAGAGACCCAGTACTTC.

The chain joins TRBV7-9 to TRBJ2-1, with D possibly TRBD2 on 5 matching bases. Trimming left V 2 bases short and J 9 bases short, with 23 bases between. The CDR3 runs to 17 residues. CDR1 is SEHNR, CDR2 FQNEAQ, per germline (reference sequence). The CDR3 spells CASSLKAGLNGAGEQFF. The CDR3 DNA sequence: TGTGCCAGCAGCTTAAAGGCGGGCCTAAACGGAGCCGGTGAGCAGTTCTTC.

The chain has TRBV4-1 and TRBJ1-1; 7 bases match TRBD1. J was trimmed by 1 base and V by 4 bases; bases with no gene match: 9. Germline V gene sequence: CDR1 MGHRA, CDR2 YSYEKL. The CDR3 has 16 residues. The chain's CDR3 is CASSRFSGTENTEAFF. CDR3 DNA sequence: TGCGCCAGCAGCCGTTTTTCCGGGACAGAGAACACTGAAGCTTTCTTT.

The J gene is TRBJ2-5, the V gene TRBV11-2, with D possibly being TRBD1 (6 bases). Trimming stripped 0 bases from V and 3 bases from J, with 17 bases between. Germline V gene sequence: CDR1 SGHAT, CDR2 FQNNGV. The CDR3 is 17 residues long. The CDR3 loop reads CASSLDRDTWGKETQYF. As DNA, the CDR3 is TGTGCCAGCAGCTTAGATCGGGACACTTGGGGAAAAGAGACCCAGTACTTC.

The V and J genes are TRBV6-5 and TRBJ2-3; D is possibly TRBD2 (6 bases). Germline-derived CDR1 and CDR2 are MNHEY and SVGAGI. The CDR3 extends over 16 amino acids. Trimming removed 2 bases at V and 4 bases at J, with 16 bases between. CDR3 amino acids: CASSYGSGGVPDTQYF. The DNA for the CDR3 is TGTGCCAGCAGTTACGGATCCGGGGGAGTCCCAGATACGCAGTATTTT.

The sample holds a few counts of this clonotype. V and J are TRBV20-1 and TRBJ1-2, with 7 bases fitting TRBD1. The CDR3 has 10 amino acids. Trimming at V came to 6 bases and at J to 6 bases, leaving 1 base not matched to a gene. Germline V lookup: CDR1 DFQATT, CDR2 SNEGSKA (reference sequence). For the CDR3, the DNA is TGCAGTGCCGACAGGGATGGCTACACCTTC. Translated: CSADRDGYTF.

To note about this clonotype: The junction does not match germline at one end; this may be a read error. The genes are TRBV12-3 or TRBV12-4 and TRBJ2-2; TRBD1 aligns across 7 bases. The CDR3 extends over 17 amino acids. The CDR3 region is CASSPRQTGRNTGEPFF. The CDR3 DNA reads TGTGCCAGCAGTCCCCGTCAGACAGGGCGAAACACCGGGGAGCCGTTTTTT.

This clonotype was found a few times. The chain couples TRBV30 to TRBJ2-5; TRBD2 might be the D (6 bases). Trimming shortened V by 3 bases and J by 5 bases, and 7 bases separated the two germline ends. Germline CDR1 is GTSNPN and CDR2 is SVGIG (reference sequence). The CDR3 contains 11 residues. The CDR3, as DNA: TGTGCCTGGAGAAGCGGGGAGACCCAGTACTTC. This encodes CAWRSGETQYF.

The CDR3 loop is CASSRAGGPGGQETQYF. The CDR3 DNA is TGTGCCAGCAGCCGAGCGGGAGGGCCGGGAGGCCAAGAGACCCAGTACTTC. V is TRBV3-1 and J is TRBJ2-5, with 10 nucleotides matching TRBD2. The trim removed 4 bases at V and 1 base at J, leaving 9 bases unmatched. The CDR3 is made up of 17 amino acids. CDR1 LGHDT and CDR2 YNNKEL come from the germline V gene (reference sequence).

The chain employs TRBV4-2 and TRBJ1-1; 7 positions agree with TRBD1. The CDR3 loop spans 15 amino acids. Germline CDR1 LGHNA, CDR2 YNFKEQ. The V gene end was trimmed by 6 bases and the J gene end by 2 bases; junction bases not matched to a gene: 9. The CDR3 DNA reads TGTGCCAGCAGGGAGGGGGCGGACCTTAACACTGAAGCTTTCTTT. Translation gives CASREGADLNTEAFF.

The gene calls are TRBV4-2 and TRBJ2-7; 7 positions agree with TRBD2. The CDR3 is 17 residues long. V lost 0 bases to trimming and J lost 0 bases; unmatched junction nucleotides: 8. From germline, CDR1 is LGHNA and CDR2 YNFKEQ. The CDR3, as DNA: TGTGCCAGCAGCCAAGAGGGGTCTAGCGGTAGCTCCTACGAGCAGTACTTC. Amino acid sequence: CASSQEGSSGSSYEQYF.

CDR3 bases: TGCAGCGTTGATGGGTCCGAAGGGAGGCTAAACACTGAAGCTTTCTTT. It translates to CSVDGSEGRLNTEAFF. This rearrangement joins TRBV29-1 to TRBJ1-1; D is unresolved. The V gene's germline CDR1 is SQVTM and CDR2 ANQGSEA. V lost 3 bases and J lost 2, with 19 bases in between. The CDR3 extends over 16 amino acids.

The chain has TRBV6-5 and TRBJ2-1; a possible D gene is TRBD1 (6 bases). V was trimmed by 11 bases and J by 10 bases, leaving 18 bases between them. Germline loops: CDR1 MNHEY, CDR2 SVGAGI. CDR3 length: 12 residues. The CDR3 coding sequence is TGTGCCGATCCTTCGGACAGCTACGAGCAGTTCTTC. Residues: CADPSDSYEQFF.

This chain uses TRBV7-6 with TRBJ1-2, with D maybe TRBD1 (6 bases). The V end was cut by 1 base, the J end by 2 bases, with 17 bases between. Looked up from germline, CDR1 is SGHVS and CDR2 is FNYEAQ. CDR3 length equals 17 residues. CDR3 nucleotide sequence: TGTGCCAGCAGCTTAGGCGAGGGTCTAGGACAGAACTATGGCTACACCTTC. Its protein product is CASSLGEGLGQNYGYTF.

The chain is built from TRBV29-1 and TRBJ1-5; the match to TRBD1 covers 8 bases. This CDR3 is built from 14 residues. Germline values: CDR1 SQVTM, CDR2 ANQGSEA. Trimming at V came to 5 bases and at J to 3 bases, leaving 6 bases not matched to a gene. In DNA form, the CDR3 reads TGCAGCGTTACCGGGACAGGAGCCAATCAGCCCCAGCATTTT. Encoded protein: CSVTGTGANQPQHF.

The CDR3 DNA reads as TGCGCCAGCAGGCAGGGGGGTAGCCTCACAGATACGCAGTATTTT. Encoded protein: CASRQGGSLTDTQYF. V is TRBV5-1 and J is TRBJ2-3; D is possibly TRBD1 (7 bases). The CDR3 sequence is 15 residues long. CDR1 is SGHRS and CDR2 is YFSETQ in the germline V gene. The ends were cut back, 5 bases at V and 2 bases at J, with 15 bases in the middle. The full variable domain, its missing parts supplied by reference TRBV5-1 and TRBJ2-3, is KAGVTQTPRYLIKTRGQQVTLSCSPISGHRSVSWYQQTPGQGLQFLFEYFSETQRNKGNFPGRFSGRQFSNSRSEMNVSTLELGDSALYLCASRQGGSLTDTQYFGPGTRLTVL.

The J gene is TRBJ2-1, the V gene TRBV5-1; 9 bases are shared with TRBD2. The germline CDR1 and CDR2 sequences are SGHRS and YFSETQ. CDR3 length equals 18 residues. Losses at the gene ends were 3 bases for V and 3 bases for J; bases not matched to a gene: 13. CDR3 sequence (DNA): TGCGCCAGCAGCTGGGGACTGGCGGGGGGGCACTTCTACAATGAGCAGTTCTTC. Its translation is CASSWGLAGGHFYNEQFF.

This clonotype was recorded a few times. The chain joins TRBV7-6 to TRBJ2-1; 15 bases are a match to TRBD2. The length of the CDR3 is 18 residues. Germline V gene lookup returns CDR1 SGHVS and CDR2 FNYEAQ. The junction had 8 bases not matched to a gene; V was cut back by 4 bases and J by 4 bases. CDR3: CASSSRVGLAGGYNEQFF. The CDR3 DNA follows: TGTGCCAGCAGCTCCCGGGTCGGACTAGCGGGGGGGTACAATGAGCAGTTCTTC.

The V gene is TRBV7-3, the J gene TRBJ2-3; D is ambiguous. The CDR3 extends over 15 amino acids. Trimming cost V 5 bases and J 3 bases, with 15 bases left between them. Germline CDR1 is SGHTA and CDR2 is FQGTGA. The CDR3 coding sequence is TGTGCCAGCAGCCTCACTTCAGAAGTGACAGATACGCAGTATTTT. Amino acids: CASSLTSEVTDTQYF. Based on the CDR3 plus reference TRBV7-3 and TRBJ2-3, the full variable domain is GAGVSQTPSNKVTEKGKYVELRCDPISGHTALYWYRQSLGQGPEFLIYFQGTGAADDSGLPNDRFFAVRPEGSVSTLKIQRTERGDSAVYLCASSLTSEVTDTQYFGPGTRLTVL.

The genes are TRBV5-1 and TRBJ1-5; the D gene is possibly TRBD1 (6 bases). Trimming removed 4 bases from V and 0 bases from J, with 11 bases in between. Per germline, CDR1 SGHRS and CDR2 YFSETQ. The CDR3 is made up of 15 amino acids. The CDR3 DNA reads TGCGCCAGCAGCCCCGGGACACCTAGCAATCAGCCCCAGCATTTT. Its protein is CASSPGTPSNQPQHF.